This TCR beta chain is drawn from a study of neurological immune-mediated disorders. Each TCR transcript was tagged with a 10-nucleotide random UMI during 5'RACE. TCRdb independently ran MiXCR on the 5' RACE reads; one entry per CDR3 protein. The profile shows around 78,000 distinct CDR3 sequences, about a sixth of them singletons. This clonotype was found many times. The antigen is unknown. Findings of the study overall: No CDR3 amino acid sequences recurred among expanded clones across subjects, suggesting private repertoires in all groups.

The unsorted libraries were produced from 2 million PBMCs held at -80 C. Sample: PBMCs. The clonotype originates from a woman in her thirties or forties in good health.

The CDR3: CASSPPAGWNTEAFF. The CDR3, as DNA: TGTGCCAGCAGTCCTCCGGCCGGCTGGAACACTGAAGCTTTCTTT. The chain couples TRBV6-2 or TRBV6-3 to TRBJ1-1; D is ambiguous. In germline, CDR1 is MNHEY, CDR2 SVGEGT. This CDR3 contains 15 residues. V lost 5 bases and J lost 1, with 14 bases in between.